This T cell receptor beta chain derives from a study of shared clonotypes between healthy human individuals. About the study: In total, the donors were two women and a few men aged 18 to 49.

In the naive CD8 group, cells lacked CD45RO and were positively selected for CCR7, so terminally differentiated effector memory CD45RA+ cells were left out. With V trimmed by 6 bases and J by 6 bases, 10 bases remained unmatched. CDR3 size: 15 residues. Germline-derived CDR1 and CDR2 are PRHDT and FYEKMQ (reference sequence). The table lists this clone with a count of one. Measured with immunoSEQ multiplex PCR; TCRdb has only the in-frame clones, and not every one. Found here are fewer than 800,000 clones, 92% of them singletons; the top ten hold 24%. The clonotype comes from a man aged 25 to 40 in good health. This rearrangement joins TRBV13 to TRBJ2-1, with 8 positions matching TRBD2. Sequencing was performed on naive CD8+ T cells sorted from blood. CDR3 sequence reads: CASRSGGRSGNEQFF. The CDR3 DNA sequence: TGTGCCAGCAGATCGGGGGGGAGGTCCGGCAATGAGCAGTTCTTC.